Listed here are 7 T cell receptor beta chains from one sample, sequenced in a study of blood T cell repertoires in COVID-19. TCRdb's copy holds only in-frame clones and misses some; the assay was immunoSEQ multiplex PCR. The sample lists 250,000 or so clones, 85% to 90% occurring once. Sequenced: PBMCs or T cells enriched from blood (not recorded which). These receptor sequences come from a man aged 35 to 55 who had recovered from COVID-19.

CDR3 loop: CSAQTGGTTEAFF. The CDR3 nucleotides read TGCAGCGCCCAGACAGGGGGGACCACTGAAGCTTTCTTT. This sequence joins TRBV29-1 and TRBJ1-1, with 9 bases identical to TRBD1. The CDR3 is 13 amino acids. Germline V gene sequence: CDR1 SQVTM, CDR2 ANQGSEA. After removal of 7 bases from V and 4 bases from J, the junction contained 7 bases not matched to a gene.

The V gene is TRBV19, the J gene TRBJ1-5; TRBD1 matches 7 bases. This CDR3 region has 14 residues. The V gene's germline CDR1 is LNHDA and CDR2 SQIVND (reference sequence). V lost 2 bases, J lost 4 bases, and 2 bases stayed unmatched. The CDR3 nucleotides read TGTGCCAGTAGTATATCAGGGGGTAATCAGCCCCAGCATTTT. Residues: CASSISGGNQPQHF.

The V and J genes are TRBV7-9 and TRBJ1-1; D is ambiguous. The V end lost 1 base, the J end lost 3 bases, and 12 bases lay between the germline ends. The germline gives CDR1 SEHNR, CDR2 FQNEAQ (reference sequence). The CDR3 has 15 residues. In DNA, the CDR3 is TGTGCCAGCAGCTTAGTGGAGGGTTCACACACTGAAGCTTTCTTT. Amino acid sequence: CASSLVEGSHTEAFF. The full variable domain, rest sourced from reference TRBV7-9 and TRBJ1-1, is DTGVSQNPRHKITKRGQNVTFRCDPISEHNRLYWYRQTLGQGPEFLTYFQNEAQLEKSRLLSDRFSAERPKGSFSTLEIQRTEQGDSAMYLCASSLVEGSHTEAFFGQGTRLTVV.

The chain recombines TRBV5-4 with TRBJ2-7, with D maybe TRBD2 (7 bases). V was pared by 6 bases and J by 4 bases, with 14 bases between. Per germline, CDR1 SGHNT and CDR2 YYREEE (reference sequence). The CDR3 runs to 13 residues. For the CDR3, the DNA is TGTGCCAGCACCCTACGGGGGGCGTACGAGCAGTACTTC. It yields the protein CASTLRGAYEQYF.

The chain joins TRBV12-3 or TRBV12-4 to TRBJ1-1; D might be TRBD1 (5 bases). Between the trimmed V and J ends, which lost 7 bases and 0 bases, there was a span of 9 bases. The CDR3 contains 13 residues. The CDR3 region is CASNDRLNTEAFF. The DNA for the CDR3 is TGTGCCAGCAACGACAGATTGAACACTGAAGCTTTCTTT.

The chain couples TRBV30 to TRBJ1-1; the D is unclear. Trimming removed 0 bases at V and 8 bases at J, with 22 bases between. Germline values: CDR1 GTSNPN, CDR2 SVGIG (reference sequence). The CDR3 loop spans 16 amino acids. The CDR3 here is CAWSVWRASGPKEAFF. The CDR3, as DNA: TGTGCCTGGAGTGTATGGCGAGCAAGCGGGCCAAAGGAAGCTTTCTTT.

This clone was recorded once. V usage is TRBV28 and J usage is TRBJ2-3, with 12 bases that match TRBD2. Germline V gives CDR1 MDHEN, CDR2 SYDVKM. Losses at the gene ends were 8 bases for V and 0 bases for J; bases not matched to a gene: 3. The CDR3 covers 15 residues. The CDR3 region has the DNA TGTGCCAGCCGAGGGACTAGCGGGAGCACAGATACGCAGTATTTT. It yields the protein CASRGTSGSTDTQYF. Drawing the rest from reference TRBV28 and TRBJ2-3, the complete variable domain is DVKVTQSSRYLVKRTGEKVFLECVQDMDHENMFWYRQDPGLGLRLIYFSYDVKMKEKGDIPEGYSVSREKKERFSLILESASTNQTSMYLCASRGTSGSTDTQYFGPGTRLTVL.